This is a list of T cell receptor beta chains from one sample in a study of blood T cell dynamics during melanoma immunotherapy. Only in-frame clones appear in the TCRdb table, and some are missing; sequencing was by immunoSEQ multiplex PCR. The top ten clones hold approximately 4.2% of a sample with over 13,000 clones, about 84% of them seen once. The starting material was blood, obtained from a patient treated with checkpoint blockade. The receptors originated from a human donor with melanoma. Both conserved end residues are part of each CDR3. Fields, in order: V gene, D gene, clone size, J gene, CDR3 protein, CDR3 DNA. D genes are given only for firm matches. Clone size is not always given. Where it is, it says once, few, many or a class for expanded clones.

V: TRBV28
D: TRBD2
size: NA
J: TRBJ2-5
CDR3: CASSPGGGETQYF
DNA: TGTGCCAGCAGTCCGGGGGGGGGAGAGACCCAGTACTTC

V: TRBV18
D: NA
size: NA
J: TRBJ2-7
CDR3: CASSPGTQNYEQYF
DNA: TGTGCCAGCTCACCAGGGACTCAGAACTACGAGCAGTACTTC

V: TRBV28
D: TRBD2
size: NA
J: TRBJ2-1
CDR3: CASSAPTSGDRNEQFF
DNA: TGTGCCAGCAGTGCACCGACTAGCGGGGACCGCAATGAGCAGTTCTTC

V: TRBV5-8
D: NA
size: NA
J: TRBJ1-4
CDR3: CASSSPLGGRATNEKLFF
DNA: TGTGCCAGCAGCAGCCCCCTGGGGGGGCGTGCAACTAATGAAAAACTGTTTTTT

V: TRBV11-2
D: TRBD2
size: medium-sized
J: TRBJ2-7
CDR3: CASSLMRAGGYEQYF
DNA: TGTGCCAGCAGCTTAATGCGAGCGGGGGGCTACGAGCAGTACTTC

V: TRBV5-6
D: TRBD1
size: NA
J: TRBJ2-4
CDR3: CASNAGQGVNIQYF
DNA: TGTGCCAGCAACGCGGGACAGGGGGTAAACATTCAGTACTTC

V: TRBV2
D: NA
size: NA
J: TRBJ1-1
CDR3: CASSLRPEIGAFF
DNA: TGTGCCAGCAGCCTCAGACCGGAAATTGGGGCTTTCTTT

V: TRBV27
D: TRBD2
size: NA
J: TRBJ2-7
CDR3: CATTAFGGGEDEQYF
DNA: TGTGCCACCACCGCTTTCGGCGGGGGGGAAGACGAGCAGTACTTC

V: TRBV6-6
D: NA
size: NA
J: TRBJ2-6
CDR3: CASSYSASGANVLTF
DNA: TGTGCCAGCAGTTACTCAGCCTCTGGGGCCAACGTCCTGACTTTC

V: TRBV29-1
D: NA
size: NA
J: TRBJ2-2
CDR3: CSVEESHTNTGELFF
DNA: TGCAGCGTTGAAGAGAGCCATACAAACACCGGGGAGCTGTTTTTT

V: TRBV11-2
D: TRBD2
size: few
J: TRBJ2-5
CDR3: CASSFRTSTFRIETQYF
DNA: TGTGCCAGCAGCTTTAGGACTAGCACCTTCAGAATAGAGACCCAGTACTTC

V: TRBV5-1
D: NA
size: NA
J: TRBJ1-1
CDR3: CASSLDGGGNTEAFF
DNA: TGCGCCAGCAGCTTGGACGGGGGCGGGAACACTGAAGCTTTCTTT

V: TRBV7-9
D: NA
size: NA
J: TRBJ1-2
CDR3: CASSSLDGGFYGYTF
DNA: TGTGCCAGCAGCTCCCTGGACGGGGGCTTCTATGGCTACACCTTC

V: TRBV7-9
D: NA
size: NA
J: TRBJ1-5
CDR3: CASSSGNQPQHF
DNA: TGTGCCAGCAGCTCAGGCAATCAGCCCCAGCATTTT

V: TRBV9
D: NA
size: NA
J: TRBJ2-1
CDR3: CASSPNREYNEQFF
DNA: TGTGCCAGCAGCCCGAACCGGGAGTACAATGAGCAGTTCTTC

V: TRBV18
D: NA
size: NA
J: TRBJ1-1
CDR3: CASSPPQDSEAFF
DNA: TGTGCCAGCTCACCACCGCAAGACTCTGAAGCTTTCTTT

V: TRBV7-6
D: NA
size: NA
J: TRBJ2-5
CDR3: CASSLGTREETQYF
DNA: TGTGCCAGCAGCTTAGGTACCAGGGAAGAGACCCAGTACTTC

V: TRBV2
D: NA
size: NA
J: TRBJ2-7
CDR3: CASSAQRGINFLSYEQYF
DNA: TGTGCCAGCAGCGCCCAAAGGGGTATAAATTTCCTCTCCTACGAGCAGTACTTC

V: TRBV6-6
D: NA
size: NA
J: TRBJ2-1
CDR3: CASTDQAGAWVEQFF
DNA: TGTGCCAGTACGGATCAGGCTGGAGCTTGGGTTGAGCAGTTCTTC

V: TRBV28
D: NA
size: NA
J: TRBJ1-3
CDR3: CASSLWAYSGNTIYF
DNA: TGTGCCAGCAGTTTATGGGCCTACTCTGGAAACACCATATATTTT

V: TRBV4-1
D: NA
size: NA
J: TRBJ2-3
CDR3: CASSFLPASMGTDTQYF
DNA: TGCGCCAGCAGCTTTCTTCCGGCCTCGATGGGCACAGATACGCAGTATTTT

V: TRBV5-1
D: TRBD1
size: NA
J: TRBJ1-3
CDR3: CASSLQGAQAPSGNTIYF
DNA: TGCGCCAGCAGCTTGCAGGGGGCACAGGCTCCCTCTGGAAACACCATATATTTT

V: TRBV2
D: NA
size: few
J: TRBJ1-1
CDR3: CASSEGQRGENTEAFF
DNA: TGTGCCAGCAGTGAGGGACAAAGGGGCGAGAACACTGAAGCTTTCTTT

V: TRBV13
D: NA
size: NA
J: TRBJ2-7
CDR3: CASSAVRGSAYEQYF
DNA: TGTGCCAGCAGCGCGGTTAGGGGATCTGCCTACGAGCAGTACTTC

V: TRBV5-1
D: TRBD1
size: NA
J: TRBJ1-2
CDR3: CASSLAIGQGLGYTF
DNA: TGCGCCAGCAGCTTGGCGATTGGACAGGGGTTGGGCTACACCTTC

V: TRBV5-4
D: NA
size: NA
J: TRBJ2-4
CDR3: CASSSPSEGAKNIQYF
DNA: TGTGCCAGCAGCTCACCGTCCGAGGGAGCCAAAAACATTCAGTACTTC

V: TRBV7-6
D: TRBD1
size: once
J: TRBJ1-3
CDR3: CASSSGGTAGNTIYF
DNA: TGTGCCAGCAGCTCGGGGGGGACAGCTGGAAACACCATATATTTT

V: TRBV7-9
D: NA
size: NA
J: TRBJ1-2
CDR3: CASSLPMGFNYGYTF
DNA: TGTGCCAGCAGCTTACCGATGGGATTTAACTATGGCTACACCTTC

V: TRBV5-4
D: NA
size: NA
J: TRBJ1-6
CDR3: CASSSPTGQGSPLHF
DNA: TGTGCCAGCAGCTCTCCCACAGGGCAGGGATCACCCCTCCACTTT

V: TRBV28
D: TRBD1
size: NA
J: TRBJ1-5
CDR3: CASRRWDRGGRQPQHF
DNA: TGTGCCAGCAGGCGGTGGGACAGGGGAGGAAGGCAGCCCCAGCATTTT

V: TRBV4-2
D: TRBD2
size: few
J: TRBJ2-3
CDR3: CASSASGGTDTQYF
DNA: TGTGCCAGCTCCGCTAGCGGGGGGACAGATACGCAGTATTTT

V: TRBV28
D: TRBD2
size: NA
J: TRBJ2-5
CDR3: CASSLGRGGYQETQYF
DNA: TGTGCCAGCAGTTTAGGGCGGGGGGGTTACCAAGAGACCCAGTACTTC

V: TRBV6-4
D: TRBD2
size: NA
J: TRBJ2-3
CDR3: CASSDWSGGNTQYF
DNA: TGTGCCAGCAGTGACTGGTCGGGGGGAAATACGCAGTATTTT

V: TRBV19
D: NA
size: once
J: TRBJ2-1
CDR3: CASLQGPSSSEQFF
DNA: TGTGCCAGTCTCCAGGGACCCTCCTCCAGTGAGCAGTTCTTC

V: TRBV28
D: NA
size: once
J: TRBJ2-7
CDR3: CASSLSMIRYF
DNA: TGTGCCAGCAGTTTATCCATGATAAGGTACTTC

V: TRBV5-1
D: TRBD2
size: NA
J: TRBJ2-7
CDR3: CASSYRTSGGDEQYF
DNA: TGCGCCAGCAGCTACAGGACTAGCGGGGGGGATGAGCAGTACTTC

V: TRBV7-3
D: TRBD1
size: NA
J: TRBJ2-4
CDR3: CASSPRQGDIQYF
DNA: TGTGCCAGCAGCCCCCGACAGGGTGACATTCAGTACTTC

V: TRBV7-3
D: NA
size: few
J: TRBJ1-3
CDR3: CASSLAGLPGNTIYF
DNA: TGTGCCAGCAGCCTCGCAGGGTTACCTGGAAACACCATATATTTT

V: TRBV5-1
D: NA
size: NA
J: TRBJ2-5
CDR3: CASAEGNQETQYF
DNA: TGCGCCAGCGCTGAGGGGAATCAAGAGACCCAGTACTTC

V: TRBV4-1
D: TRBD1
size: NA
J: TRBJ1-2
CDR3: CASSQGRDRSYGYTF
DNA: TGCGCCAGCAGCCAAGGCCGGGACAGGAGTTATGGCTACACCTTC

V: TRBV7-3
D: NA
size: NA
J: TRBJ2-1
CDR3: CASSLLEKQFF
DNA: TGTGCCAGCAGCCTTCTAGAGAAGCAGTTCTTC

V: TRBV5-6
D: TRBD1
size: NA
J: TRBJ1-6
CDR3: CASSTDRGDSPLHF
DNA: TGTGCCAGCAGCACGGACAGGGGTGATTCACCCCTCCACTTT

V: TRBV6-5
D: NA
size: NA
J: TRBJ2-2
CDR3: CASSYSAGDTGELFF
DNA: TGTGCCAGCAGTTACTCCGCAGGGGACACCGGGGAGCTGTTTTTT

V: TRBV25-1
D: TRBD1
size: few
J: TRBJ2-5
CDR3: CASSGDRGRGETQYF
DNA: TGTGCCAGCAGTGGAGACAGGGGGCGGGGGGAGACCCAGTACTTC

V: TRBV30
D: NA
size: once
J: TRBJ2-7
CDR3: CAWSPGYEQYF
DNA: TGTGCCTGGAGTCCGGGATACGAGCAGTACTTC

V: TRBV6-5
D: NA
size: NA
J: TRBJ2-7
CDR3: CASGPGEGRYF
DNA: TGTGCCAGCGGACCAGGGGAAGGGAGATACTTC

V: TRBV5-5
D: NA
size: NA
J: TRBJ1-6
CDR3: CASRLDDRFYNSPLHF
DNA: TGTGCCAGCAGACTGGATGACAGGTTCTACAATTCACCCCTCCACTTT

V: TRBV23-1
D: NA
size: few
J: TRBJ2-1
CDR3: CASGGGPGPLEQFF
DNA: TGCGCCAGCGGTGGCGGTCCCGGGCCCCTTGAGCAGTTCTTC

V: TRBV5-1
D: TRBD1
size: few
J: TRBJ1-6
CDR3: CASSYGQVNSPLHF
DNA: TGCGCCAGCAGCTACGGACAGGTCAATTCACCCCTCCACTTT

V: TRBV18
D: TRBD1
size: NA
J: TRBJ2-5
CDR3: CASSPGTGAETQYF
DNA: TGTGCCAGCTCACCCGGGACAGGGGCGGAGACCCAGTACTTC

V: TRBV5-6
D: NA
size: NA
J: TRBJ2-7
CDR3: CASSPQWGGSYEQYF
DNA: TGTGCCAGCAGCCCGCAATGGGGCGGCTCCTACGAGCAGTACTTC

V: TRBV29-1
D: NA
size: NA
J: TRBJ1-1
CDR3: CSLRDGNTEAFF
DNA: TGCAGCCTACGGGACGGGAACACTGAAGCTTTCTTT

V: TRBV19
D: TRBD1
size: NA
J: TRBJ2-7
CDR3: CASSRQGSASYEQYF
DNA: TGTGCCAGTAGTAGACAGGGTTCGGCGTCCTACGAGCAGTACTTC